This TCR beta chain is from a study of blood T cell repertoires in COVID-19. With 1 base clipped from V and 10 bases from J, the junction kept 11 bases outside the gene matches. Looked up from germline, CDR1 is LGHDT and CDR2 is YNNKEL (reference sequence). CDR3 length equals 16 residues. Data came from immunoSEQ multiplex PCR; TCRdb stores just in-frame clones and leaves some out. The data hold over 110,000 clones, with 81% observed a single time. The specimen was peripheral blood. V is TRBV3-1 (or the pseudogene TRBV3-2) and J is TRBJ2-1; 9 bases fit TRBD2. The TCR comes from a human donor in a cohort sampled during active COVID-19. The CDR3 DNA follows: TGTGCCAGCAGCCAAGGGGTAGCGGGAGATTCGGGCGAGCAGTTCTTC. Protein sequence: CASSQGVAGDSGEQFF.